This T cell receptor (beta chain) was identified during a study of T cells after yellow fever vaccination. This clonotype was counted ten times or more. Its antigen is still unknown. Overall study results and limits: Abundant bulk-derived clonotypes could contaminate FACS-sorted repertoires.

The CDR3 spans 17 residues. J was trimmed by 6 bases and V by 0 bases; bases with no gene match: 8. CDR1 is LGHNA and CDR2 is YSLEER in the germline V gene. A single record per CDR3 protein comes from TCRdb applying MiXCR to the 5' RACE reads. In the table there are fewer than 150,000 distinct CDR3 sequences, less than 9.5% of which are singletons. The J gene is TRBJ2-4, the V gene TRBV4-3, with TRBD2 identical over 10 bases. This sequence originates from a man under 40 who received the YFV17D yellow fever vaccine. This material consisted of CD4+ T cells sorted from PBMCs, taken 5 days after the yellow fever booster vaccination. CDR3 loop: CASSQDWPSGRSNIQYF. CDR3 in DNA: TGCGCCAGCAGCCAAGATTGGCCTAGCGGGAGATCAAACATTCAGTACTTC.